The 5 T cell receptor beta chains in this list originate from one sample, sequenced in a study of beta chain features in type 1 diabetes. Findings of the study overall: Shortening of TCRB CDR3s, moderate but significant, appeared in all four CD4+ subsets of Type 1 diabetes patients.

As every portion of the isolated RNA was reverse transcribed, the sequencing read expressed TCRB transcripts. Profiled with immunoSEQ multiplex PCR; TCRdb holds only in-frame clones, not every one. This sample has 200,000 to 300,000 clones; around 20% occur once, and the top ten carry about 0.028%. The antigens of these receptors remain unknown. Sequenced: naive CD4+ T cells from blood. All receptors derive from a woman aged 40 to 50 with type 1 diabetes.

This chain joins TRBV9 and TRBJ2-1; 7 nucleotides line up with TRBD2. CDR3 length: 14 amino acids. From germline, CDR1 is SGDLS and CDR2 YYNGEE. Trimming took 2 bases from V and 6 from J; bases not matched to a gene: 5. CDR3 protein: CASSVLTSTNEQFF. Here the CDR3 DNA reads TGTGCCAGCAGCGTGTTGACTAGCACCAATGAGCAGTTCTTC.

This clone was recorded a few times. V and J are TRBV7-9 and TRBJ2-7, with a tentative D call TRBD2 (5 bases). The V gene's germline CDR1 is SEHNR and CDR2 FQNEAQ (reference sequence). Trimming stripped 5 bases from V and 3 bases from J, with 8 bases between. The CDR3 spans 12 residues. The DNA of the CDR3 is TGTGCCAGCAGCCCGGACTTCTACGAGCAGTACTTC. As protein: CASSPDFYEQYF. Complete variable domain (other parts from reference TRBV7-9 and TRBJ2-7): DTGVSQNPRHKITKRGQNVTFRCDPISEHNRLYWYRQTLGQGPEFLTYFQNEAQLEKSRLLSDRFSAERPKGSFSTLEIQRTEQGDSAMYLCASSPDFYEQYFGPGTRLTVT.

This clone occurred a few times. CDR3 bases: TGTGCCAGCAGCCAAGACCTCCCGGGACAGGGTGAGAACACTGAAGCTTTCTTT. Its protein is CASSQDLPGQGENTEAFF. The J gene is TRBJ1-1, the V gene TRBV14; 9 bases agree with TRBD1. Unmatched junction bases numbered 9, after V lost 0 bases and J lost 1 base. There are 18 residues in the CDR3. Germline V gene sequence: CDR1 SGHDN, CDR2 FVKESK.

A few counts support this clone. The chain joins TRBV29-1 to TRBJ1-3, with D perhaps matching TRBD1 (5 bases). The CDR3 contains 13 residues. Looked up from germline, CDR1 is SQVTM and CDR2 is ANQGSEA. Deletions cut 5 bases from V and 0 bases from J, with 8 bases between. In DNA form, the CDR3 reads TGCAGCGTTATACAGGACTCTGGAAACACCATATATTTT. Protein product: CSVIQDSGNTIYF.

This clone was seen a handful of times. This chain links TRBV25-1 with TRBJ1-6, with D perhaps TRBD1 (6 bases). The CDR3 spans 15 residues. The germline V gene encodes CDR1 MGHDK and CDR2 SYGVNS. Trimming shortened V by 2 bases and J by 7 bases, and 12 bases separated the two germline ends. CDR3 sequence: CASSERTQGNSPLHF. In DNA, the CDR3 is TGTGCCAGCAGTGAAAGAACGCAGGGGAATTCACCCCTCCACTTT. Supplemented by reference TRBV25-1 and TRBJ1-6, the full variable domain reads EADIYQTPRYLVIGTGKKITLECSQTMGHDKMYWYQQDPGMELHLIHYSYGVNSTEKGDLSSESTVSRIRTEHFPLTLESARPSHTSQYLCASSERTQGNSPLHFGNGTRLTVT.